What follows are 27 T cell receptor beta chains derived from one specimen sequenced in a study of T cells in localized non-small cell lung cancer. The assay was immunoSEQ multiplex PCR, and TCRdb's table has in-frame clones only and misses some. The top ten clones hold about 20% of a sample with 59,000 or so clones, more than 85% of them seen once. The sample here was peripheral blood, taken before any cancer treatment. The source of these receptors is a man aged 40-75 years with stage I lung adenocarcinoma.

CDR3 DNA: TGTGCCAGCAGTTTTGGGACAGGGGATTCCTACGAGCAGTACTTC. Translated, it gives CASSFGTGDSYEQYF. The chain joins TRBV6-5 to TRBJ2-7; TRBD1 matches at 10 bases. CDR1 is MNHEY, CDR2 SVGAGI, per germline. CDR3 length: 15 amino acids. Trimming at V came to 4 bases and at J to 1 base, leaving 4 bases not matched to a gene.

The rearrangement joins TRBV30 to TRBJ2-7, with D unclear. Germline V lookup: CDR1 GTSNPN, CDR2 SVGIG (reference sequence). Trimming pared 0 bases from V and 2 bases from J, leaving 5 bases between. CDR3 length: 12 residues. The CDR3 nucleotides are TGTGCCTGGAGTGTGGCCCCCTACGAGCAGTACTTC. This sequence encodes CAWSVAPYEQYF.

The genes are TRBV30 and TRBJ2-1; 7 bases are a match to TRBD1. Germline loops: CDR1 GTSNPN, CDR2 SVGIG (reference sequence). V shed 2 bases and J 7 bases; nucleotides not matched to a gene: 5. This CDR3 has 13 amino acids. The chain's CDR3 is CAWSLGQANEQFF. The CDR3 nucleotides read TGTGCCTGGAGTCTCGGACAGGCTAATGAGCAGTTCTTC.

This chain uses TRBV7-9 with TRBJ2-1; D is unclear. This CDR3 is 19 amino acids long. V was clipped by 4 bases and J by 0 bases, with 22 bases between them. Germline V CDR1 and CDR2: SEHNR, FQNEAQ (reference sequence). The CDR3 spells CASSSDSIGPRGSYNEQFF. CDR3 sequence (DNA): TGTGCCAGCAGCTCTGACTCTATCGGGCCTCGTGGCTCCTACAATGAGCAGTTCTTC.

This clone is classed as medium-sized (0.01 to 0.1%). The CDR3 is CASSHGTSGQETQYF. The CDR3 nucleotides are TGTGCCAGCAGCCACGGGACTAGCGGTCAAGAGACCCAGTACTTC. The chain uses TRBV4-2 and TRBJ2-5; 11 bases map to TRBD2. Unmatched junction bases numbered 2, after V lost 3 bases and J lost 2 bases. Germline V gives CDR1 LGHNA, CDR2 YNFKEQ. CDR3 size: 15 residues.

The V call is TRBV5-6, the J call TRBJ1-5; no clear D gene. The ends were cut back, 0 bases at V and 9 bases at J, with 10 bases in the middle. Germline V gene data show CDR1 as SGHDT and CDR2 as YYEEEE. The CDR3 is 13 amino acids. The CDR3 region is CASSLGRRRPQHF. CDR3 coding DNA: TGTGCCAGCAGCTTGGGACGCCGCCGGCCCCAGCATTTT.

This chain uses TRBV2 with TRBJ2-7; 9 nucleotides match TRBD1. The J segment lost 0 bases and the V segment lost 3 bases, leaving 6 bases of the junction unmatched. This CDR3 has 16 residues. Germline assignment: CDR1 SNHLY and CDR2 FYNNEI. The CDR3 nucleotides read TGTGCCAGCAGTGACCCTCCGGGACAGGGCTCCTACGAGCAGTACTTC. This gives the protein CASSDPPGQGSYEQYF.

Only one count was recorded for this clone. The rearrangement uses TRBV7-9 and TRBJ2-7; 7 bases agree with TRBD1. Germline V gives CDR1 SEHNR, CDR2 FQNEAQ (reference sequence). V lost 7 bases and J lost 12; bases outside the gene matches: 12. The CDR3 is made up of 12 amino acids. The CDR3 is CASTLPQDRWYF. Written as DNA, the CDR3 is TGTGCCAGCACCCTACCGCAGGACAGGTGGTACTTC.

The genes are TRBV7-8 and TRBJ1-4; D possibly corresponds to TRBD1 (6 bases). V lost 4 bases and J 5 bases, leaving 11 bases between the germline ends. This CDR3 has 14 amino acids. Per germline, CDR1 SGHVS and CDR2 FQNEAQ. CDR3 coding DNA: TGTGCCAGCAGCTACTCAACAGGGAATGAAAAACTGTTTTTT. Encoded protein: CASSYSTGNEKLFF.

This sequence joins TRBV7-8 and TRBJ2-1, with 11 bases matching TRBD2. The CDR3 has 16 residues. Germline-derived CDR1 and CDR2 are SGHVS and FQNEAQ. V shed 5 bases and J 4 bases; nucleotides not matched to a gene: 7. The CDR3 protein is CASSLETSGIYNEQFF. CDR3 nucleotides: TGTGCCAGCAGCCTAGAGACTAGCGGGATATACAATGAGCAGTTCTTC.

The genes are TRBV2 and TRBJ2-7, with no clear D. This CDR3 contains 10 residues. The ends were cut back, 8 bases at V and 6 bases at J, with 8 bases in the middle. Germline values: CDR1 SNHLY, CDR2 FYNNEI. CDR3 sequence (DNA): TGTGCCAGCGGGCTGGGCGAGCAGTACTTC. This sequence encodes CASGLGEQYF.

This chain links TRBV7-8 with TRBJ2-7; D is unresolved. Trimming pared 1 base from V and 3 bases from J, leaving 7 bases between. This CDR3 has 13 amino acids. Germline CDR1 is SGHVS and CDR2 is FQNEAQ. The CDR3 protein is CASSLDGNYEQYF. Written as DNA, the CDR3 is TGTGCCAGCAGCTTAGACGGAAACTACGAGCAGTACTTC.

This sequence joins TRBV2 and TRBJ2-5; 10 bases line up with TRBD2. The germline CDR1 and CDR2 sequences are SNHLY and FYNNEI. The CDR3 sequence is 13 residues long. Trimming took 7 bases from V and 11 from J; bases not matched to a gene: 10. The CDR3 DNA is TGTGCCAGCAAGCGTCTAGCGGGAGAGGGGCAGTACTTC. The encoded protein is CASKRLAGEGQYF.

This rearrangement joins TRBV11-2 to TRBJ2-3; 13 positions match TRBD2. The CDR3 is made up of 16 amino acids. Losses at the gene ends were 5 bases for V and 3 bases for J; bases not matched to a gene: 5. Germline V gene lookup returns CDR1 SGHAT and CDR2 FQNNGV. DNA of the CDR3: TGTGCCAGCAGCAGGACTAGCGGGAGACGGACAGATACGCAGTATTTT. This sequence encodes CASSRTSGRRTDTQYF.

The chain has TRBV6-1 and TRBJ2-5; D call uncertain. Germline assignment: CDR1 MNHNS and CDR2 SASEGT. The CDR3 totals 11 residues. V was clipped by 4 bases and J by 3 bases, with 3 bases between them. DNA of the CDR3: TGTGCCAGCAGTGCGGAAGAGACCCAGTACTTC. Translating it yields CASSAEETQYF.

The rearrangement links TRBV6-1 to TRBJ2-3; 12 bases are shared with TRBD2. This CDR3 region has 15 residues. Germline V CDR1 and CDR2: MNHNS, SASEGT. J lost 3 bases, V lost 4 bases, and 2 bases had no gene match. CDR3 coding DNA: TGTGCCAGCAGTGGACTAGCGGGAGAAACAGATACGCAGTATTTT. Residues: CASSGLAGETDTQYF.

The chain carries TRBV7-9 and TRBJ2-3; the D gene is possibly TRBD2 (5 bases). The CDR3 is 12 residues long. Between the trimmed V and J ends, which lost 11 bases and 5 bases, there was a span of 14 bases. From germline, CDR1 is SEHNR and CDR2 FQNEAQ (reference sequence). CDR3 bases: TGTGCCGGGAGCCCCTCGGGAGATACGCAGTATTTT. Protein product: CAGSPSGDTQYF.

The chain's CDR3 is CASRGEGAEQFF. In DNA form, the CDR3 reads TGTGCCAGCAGGGGGGAGGGCGCGGAGCAGTTCTTC. The chain recombines TRBV11-2 with TRBJ2-1, with TRBD2 matching over 7 bases. This CDR3 has 12 residues. The V gene's germline CDR1 is SGHAT and CDR2 FQNNGV. V trimming: 6 bases; J trimming: 10 bases; junction bases outside the gene matches: 6.

The chain employs TRBV7-9 and TRBJ1-1; D is undetermined. V dropped 4 bases and J dropped 5 bases, with 8 bases sitting between them. Germline V CDR1 and CDR2: SEHNR, FQNEAQ (reference sequence). The CDR3 sequence is 12 residues long. The CDR3 DNA reads TGTGCCAGCAGCTCCCGTGGGACTGAAGCTTTCTTT. Its protein product is CASSSRGTEAFF.

CDR3 region: CASSQPPGRTYNEQFF. CDR3 sequence (DNA): TGCGCCAGCAGCCAACCGCCAGGTCGTACCTACAATGAGCAGTTCTTC. V and J are TRBV4-1 and TRBJ2-1, with unresolved D. The CDR3 has 16 residues. V was clipped by 2 bases and J by 2 bases, with 13 bases between them. Germline assignment: CDR1 MGHRA and CDR2 YSYEKL.

The chain links TRBV7-3 to TRBJ2-5; D perhaps matches TRBD1 (6 bases). Germline values: CDR1 SGHTA, CDR2 FQGTGA. V was trimmed by 4 bases and J by 4 bases, leaving 10 bases between them. The CDR3 contains 13 residues. CDR3 DNA sequence: TGTGCCAGCAGCTCAGGGGTGGGAGAGACCCAGTACTTC. Protein product: CASSSGVGETQYF.

This clone occurred once. The chain is built from TRBV2 and TRBJ2-1; weak D call: TRBD2 (6 bases). This CDR3 region has 14 residues. The germline CDR1 and CDR2 sequences are SNHLY and FYNNEI. Trimming removed 4 bases at V and 6 bases at J, with 13 bases between. CDR3 loop: CASSGARTTNEQFF. CDR3 sequence (DNA): TGTGCCAGCAGTGGGGCTCGGACTACCAATGAGCAGTTCTTC.

The V call is TRBV4-1, the J call TRBJ2-3, with no clear D. CDR1 and CDR2 (germline): MGHRA, YSYEKL. V was cut by 1 base and J by 6 bases, with 20 bases left in between. The CDR3 consists of 17 residues. CDR3: CASSQVLSKGIGDTQYF. In DNA, the CDR3 is TGCGCCAGCAGCCAAGTCTTATCCAAGGGTATTGGGGATACGCAGTATTTT.

The rearrangement links TRBV5-4 to TRBJ1-2; weak D call: TRBD1 (6 bases). Germline-derived CDR1 and CDR2 are SGHNT and YYREEE (reference sequence). Trimming pared 5 bases from V and 2 bases from J, leaving 13 bases between. The CDR3 is made up of 14 amino acids. The CDR3 here is CASRSGRGNYGYTF. The CDR3, as DNA: TGTGCCAGCAGGAGCGGCAGGGGCAACTATGGCTACACCTTC.

This clone is labeled as medium-sized (0.01 to 0.1%). CDR3 protein: CASSPDNYGYTF. In DNA form, the CDR3 reads TGTGCCAGCAGCCCCGACAACTATGGCTACACCTTC. The chain combines TRBV7-3 with TRBJ1-2; D is unclear. V was shortened by 5 bases and J by 2 bases, with 6 bases between the two germline ends. The V gene's germline CDR1 is SGHTA and CDR2 FQGTGA. The length of the CDR3 is 12 residues.

This chain joins TRBV28 and TRBJ2-2; D remains unclear. Germline V CDR1 and CDR2: MDHEN, SYDVKM. V shed 6 bases and J shed 9 bases, with 11 bases lying between them. There are 12 residues in the CDR3. Here the CDR3 DNA reads TGTGCCAGCAGCCCACCCCAAAGGGAGCTGTTTTTT. Protein sequence: CASSPPQRELFF.

The chain couples TRBV4-1 to TRBJ2-7; D is tentatively TRBD1 or TRBD2 (6 bases each). Germline V lookup: CDR1 MGHRA, CDR2 YSYEKL. The ends were cut back, 0 bases at V and 6 bases at J, with 12 bases in the middle. The CDR3 spans 14 residues. CDR3 protein: CASSQDRGGREQYF. The CDR3 coding sequence is TGCGCCAGCAGCCAAGATCGTGGGGGGCGCGAGCAGTACTTC.